This TCR beta chain was retrieved from a study of blood T cells in healthy people across ages. Across the whole study: Template switching captured about one barcoded beta molecule per two T cells. Points from the study as a whole: Diversity of TCR beta per million T cells declined in a roughly linear way with age.

The CDR3 is 16 amino acids. Germline V gene lookup returns CDR1 SGHRS and CDR2 YFSETQ. J gave up 4 bases and V 0 bases, and 7 bases lay outside the gene matches. Regarding this clonotype: The antigen is not known.

Next came a second PCR, run for about 6 to 11 cycles, which used a sample-barcoded 5' primer along with a J-beta primer mix. TCRdb independently ran MiXCR on the 5' RACE reads; one entry per CDR3 protein. Here the sample spans some 890,000 distinct CDR3 sequences, approximately 32% being singletons. The same sample was also studied in work on T cells of mothers and their children. That work adds: In both related and unrelated pairs, TCR recombination output is shaped similarly by thymic selection.

The sequencing input was blood. This chain uses TRBV5-1 with TRBJ2-3; 8 nucleotides line up with TRBD1. The sequence was obtained from a woman between 40 and 55 years old in good health. CDR3 nucleotides: TGCGCCAGCAGCTTGGCCGGCCAGGGGGCGTCAGATACGCAGTATTTT. Protein product: CASSLAGQGASDTQYF.